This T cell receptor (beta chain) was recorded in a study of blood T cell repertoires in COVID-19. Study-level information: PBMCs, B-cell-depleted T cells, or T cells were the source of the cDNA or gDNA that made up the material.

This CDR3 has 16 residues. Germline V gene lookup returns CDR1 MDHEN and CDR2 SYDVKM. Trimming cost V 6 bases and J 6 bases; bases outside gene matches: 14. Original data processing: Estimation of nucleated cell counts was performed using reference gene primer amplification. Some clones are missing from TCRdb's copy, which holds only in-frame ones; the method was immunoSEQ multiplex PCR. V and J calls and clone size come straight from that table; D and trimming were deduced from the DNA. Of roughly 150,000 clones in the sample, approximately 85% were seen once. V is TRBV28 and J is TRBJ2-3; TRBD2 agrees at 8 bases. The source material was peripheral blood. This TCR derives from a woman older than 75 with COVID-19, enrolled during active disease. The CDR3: CASRPYSGSGPDTQYF. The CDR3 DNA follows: TGTGCCAGCAGGCCATACAGCGGGAGCGGCCCCGATACGCAGTATTTT.